The next 23 T cell receptor beta chains were all read from a single sample in a study of cytomegalovirus exposure and HLA in healthy donors. The PCR used 60 Vbeta and 13 Jbeta primers. The repertoire was sequenced with immunoSEQ multiplex PCR; TCRdb's copy has only in-frame clones and lacks some. This sample carries approximately 89,000 clones, around four fifths of them seen once, and the ten largest clones take around 1.5%. The specimen was PBMCs. These receptors came from a male donor in good health and CMV-seronegative.

V is TRBV9 and J is TRBJ2-2; the match to TRBD2 covers 8 bases. V shed 1 base, J shed 1 base, and the junction held 3 bases outside the gene matches. The CDR3 has 16 residues. The germline V gene encodes CDR1 SGDLS and CDR2 YYNGEE. The CDR3 DNA reads as TGTGCCAGCAGCGTAACGGGGGGGCAGAACACCGGGGAGCTGTTTTTT. This gives the protein CASSVTGGQNTGELFF.

This chain connects TRBV4-3 to TRBJ2-7, with 7 bases lining up with TRBD1. V was clipped by 0 bases and J by 0 bases; unmatched bases: 5. Germline CDR1 is LGHNA and CDR2 is YSLEER. This CDR3 is 16 amino acids long. The CDR3 sequence: CASSQDRDSSSYEQYF. CDR3 nucleotide sequence: TGCGCCAGCAGCCAAGATAGGGACAGTAGCTCCTACGAGCAGTACTTC.

This chain joins TRBV1 and TRBJ2-7; TRBD2, the table's D call, lacks a check against the DNA. TRBV1 is described as a pseudogene. This CDR3 region has 19 residues. The CDR3 sequence is CTSSLRDSWTSGGHYEQYF. The CDR3 DNA follows: TGCACCAGCAGCCTCCGGGACAGCTGGACTAGCGGGGGTCACTACGAGCAGTACTTC.

This chain uses TRBV7-9 with TRBJ1-4; TRBD1 aligns across 11 bases. The CDR3 is 18 residues long. V trimming: 5 bases; J trimming: 0 bases; junction bases outside the gene matches: 8. Germline CDR1 SEHNR, CDR2 FQNEAQ (reference sequence). The chain's CDR3 is CASSDGQGALATNEKLFF. The CDR3 DNA reads as TGTGCCAGCAGCGATGGACAGGGGGCTCTCGCAACTAATGAAAAACTGTTTTTT.

V and J are TRBV9 and TRBJ2-5, with D possibly matching TRBD1 (6 bases). CDR1 is SGDLS, CDR2 YYNGEE, per germline. Trimming shortened V by 3 bases and J by 7 bases, and 25 bases separated the two germline ends. The CDR3 contains 17 residues. The CDR3 DNA is TGTGCCAGCAGCGGATCTAGCCCAGGGGACCCAGCCGGGACCCAGTACTTC. This gives the protein CASSGSSPGDPAGTQYF.

A single count supports this clone. This chain links TRBV7-2 with TRBJ2-7; 9 bases are shared with TRBD1. Germline values: CDR1 SGHTA, CDR2 FQGNSA. The length of the CDR3 is 14 residues. Trimming removed 6 bases from V and 3 bases from J; junction bases left unmatched: 6. CDR3 DNA: TGTGCCAGCAGTTACCCGACAGGGGGCTACGAGCAGTACTTC. Amino acids: CASSYPTGGYEQYF.

The gene calls are TRBV7-8 and TRBJ2-7; weak D call: TRBD2 (5 bases). V was trimmed by 1 base and J by 5 bases, leaving 12 bases between them. In germline, CDR1 is SGHVS, CDR2 FQNEAQ. The CDR3 is 14 amino acids. CDR3 sequence: CASSLVIRADEQYF. The CDR3 coding sequence is TGTGCCAGCAGCTTAGTTATCCGAGCGGACGAGCAGTACTTC.

This rearrangement joins TRBV2 to TRBJ2-1, with TRBD2 matching over 8 bases. This CDR3 is built from 14 residues. Germline V gene sequence: CDR1 SNHLY, CDR2 FYNNEI. CDR3 sequence: CADNLAGGSGEQFF. DNA of the CDR3: TGTGCTGATAATCTGGCGGGGGGTTCGGGTGAGCAGTTCTTC.

The rearrangement uses TRBV7-2 and TRBJ1-4; perhaps TRBD1 as D (5 bases). V lost 3 bases to trimming and J lost 3 bases, with 14 bases between them. This CDR3 spans 16 amino acids. Germline V gene sequence: CDR1 SGHTA, CDR2 FQGNSA. The CDR3 spells CASSLGGKRANEKLFF. The CDR3 region has the DNA TGTGCCAGCAGCTTGGGGGGAAAGCGTGCTAATGAAAAACTGTTTTTT.

V gene TRBV7-2 combines with J gene TRBJ2-7; weak D call: TRBD2 (6 bases). The CDR3 has 15 amino acids. Trimming cost V 3 bases and J 2 bases, with 14 bases left between them. From germline, CDR1 is SGHTA and CDR2 FQGNSA. This chain's CDR3 is CASSFEAGTTYEQYF. CDR3 nucleotides: TGTGCCAGCAGCTTTGAAGCGGGTACCACCTACGAGCAGTACTTC.

The V call is TRBV4-3, the J call TRBJ2-3; 8 bases fit TRBD2. The length of the CDR3 is 16 residues. The J segment lost 5 bases and the V segment lost 0 bases, leaving 7 bases of the junction unmatched. Germline V lookup: CDR1 LGHNA, CDR2 YSLEER. The CDR3 sequence: CASSQEERGGLDTQYF. DNA of the CDR3: TGCGCCAGCAGCCAAGAAGAACGGGGGGGCCTAGATACGCAGTATTTT.

This clone was observed a few times. The chain joins TRBV5-6 to TRBJ2-5, with a weak D call TRBD1 (5 bases). The DNA matches TRBJ2-7 better at its end, which makes the J call doubtful. The CDR3 spans 13 residues. Looked up from germline, CDR1 is SGHDT and CDR2 is YYEEEE. The CDR3 here is CASSFDQGYEQYF. CDR3 coding DNA: TGTGCCAGCAGCTTCGATCAGGGTTACGAGCAGTACTTC.

V and J are TRBV14 and TRBJ2-5, with D hard to call. This CDR3 contains 13 residues. Germline CDR1 SGHDN, CDR2 FVKESK. Trimming shortened V by 4 bases and J by 5 bases, and 11 bases separated the two germline ends. The DNA for the CDR3 is TGTGCCAGCAGCCCTGGCCCCTTGGAGACCCAGTACTTC. Translated: CASSPGPLETQYF. Full variable domain (outside the CDR3, taken from reference TRBV14 and TRBJ2-5): EAGVTQFPSHSVIEKGQTVTLRCDPISGHDNLYWYRRVMGKEIKFLLHFVKESKQDESGMPNNRFLAERTGGTYSTLKVQPAELEDSGVYFCASSPGPLETQYFGPGTRLLVL.

This chain links TRBV5-1 with TRBJ2-1; TRBD1 is a possible D gene (6 bases). The CDR3 sequence is 14 residues long. Per the germline V gene, CDR1 is SGHRS and CDR2 is YFSETQ. Trimming left V 0 bases short and J 4 bases short, with 8 bases between. CDR3 residues: CASSLDRDYNEQFF. In DNA, the CDR3 is TGCGCCAGCAGCTTGGACAGGGATTACAATGAGCAGTTCTTC.

In DNA, the CDR3 is TGTGCCAGCAGTTACTCGTCGGGGGGCGGGACGGGAGGCTACACCTTC. Translating it yields CASSYSSGGGTGGYTF. This chain uses TRBV6-5 with TRBJ1-2; D may be TRBD1 (6 bases). Trimming took 0 bases from V and 8 from J, leaving 19 bases between them. This CDR3 region has 16 residues. Germline V gives CDR1 MNHEY, CDR2 SVGAGI.

DNA of the CDR3: TGTGCCAGCAGCTTGGGCGGGACAGGTTTTCACTACGAGCAGTACTTC. Translated: CASSLGGTGFHYEQYF. The chain recombines TRBV9 with TRBJ2-7, with 8 bases aligning to TRBD1. Per the germline V gene, CDR1 is SGDLS and CDR2 is YYNGEE. The CDR3 totals 16 residues. V was clipped by 4 bases and J by 3 bases; unmatched bases: 12.

A few counts support this clone. The CDR3 reads CASSLRGGNADTQYF. CDR3 coding DNA: TGTGCCAGCAGCTTGCGGGGGGGCAACGCAGATACGCAGTATTTT. This rearrangement joins TRBV7-3 to TRBJ2-3; 9 bases agree with TRBD2. CDR3 length: 15 amino acids. Germline values: CDR1 SGHTA, CDR2 FQGTGA. V trimming: 3 bases; J trimming: 4 bases; junction bases outside the gene matches: 5.

This clone was seen a single time. The rearrangement links TRBV19 to TRBJ1-2; tentatively, D is TRBD1 (6 bases). In germline, CDR1 is LNHDA, CDR2 SQIVND (reference sequence). This CDR3 is built from 14 residues. The V end lost 9 bases, the J end lost 4 bases, and 18 bases lay between the germline ends. Here the CDR3 reads CASGNRELGYGYTF. In nucleotides, the CDR3 is TGTGCCAGCGGGAACAGGGAATTGGGCTATGGCTACACCTTC. Full variable domain (rest looked up from reference TRBV19 and TRBJ1-2): DGGITQSPKYLFRKEGQNVTLSCEQNLNHDAMYWYRQDPGQGLRLIYYSQIVNDFQKGDIAEGYSVSREKKESFPLTVTSAQKNPTAFYLCASGNRELGYGYTFGSGTRLTVV.

This chain uses TRBV11-2 with TRBJ2-5; D may be TRBD1 (6 bases). Trimming removed 4 bases from V and 7 bases from J, with 19 bases in between. The V gene's germline CDR1 is SGHAT and CDR2 FQNNGV. CDR3 length: 15 residues. The CDR3 DNA reads TGTGCCAGCAGCTACGTGACAGGAACACAGGGGACCCAGTACTTC. It is translated as CASSYVTGTQGTQYF. Combining the CDR3 with reference TRBV11-2 and TRBJ2-5 gives the whole variable domain EAGVAQSPRYKIIEKRQSVAFWCNPISGHATLYWYQQILGQGPKLLIQFQNNGVVDDSQLPKDRFSAERLKGVDSTLKIQPAKLEDSAVYLCASSYVTGTQGTQYFGPGTRLLVL.

The CDR3 here is CASSNQRSGTNTQYF. The CDR3 region has the DNA TGTGCCAGCAGCAATCAGCGTAGCGGAACCAATACGCAGTATTTT. The rearrangement uses TRBV7-2 and TRBJ2-3; D possibly corresponds to TRBD2 (6 bases). This CDR3 comprises 15 residues. CDR1 is SGHTA and CDR2 is FQGNSA in the germline V gene. V was cut by 5 bases and J by 7 bases, with 19 bases left in between.

This clone was seen only a few times. This chain joins TRBV28 and TRBJ1-2, with a possible D match to TRBD1 (6 bases). The CDR3 contains 12 residues. The V end was cut by 10 bases, the J end by 6 bases, with 15 bases between. Germline V CDR1 and CDR2: MDHEN, SYDVKM. The CDR3 DNA reads as TGTGCCACCCCACGGGGGGCGAATGGCTACACCTTC. Encoded protein: CATPRGANGYTF.

J is TRBJ2-5 and V is TRBV7-3; 7 nucleotides align to TRBD1. This CDR3 has 13 residues. Germline CDR1 is SGHTA and CDR2 is FQGTGA. V lost 6 bases and J lost 2; bases outside the gene matches: 3. The CDR3 spells CASSPTGQETQYF. The CDR3 DNA follows: TGTGCCAGCAGTCCGACAGGGCAAGAGACCCAGTACTTC.

The V call is TRBV28, the J call TRBJ2-3; 12 nucleotides agree with TRBD1. Germline V gene sequence: CDR1 MDHEN, CDR2 SYDVKM. V was pared by 4 bases and J by 3 bases, with 8 bases of the junction left unmatched. The CDR3 is made up of 17 amino acids. The CDR3, as DNA: TGTGCCAGCAGTTCCCCCGGGACAGGGGGCAATACAGATACGCAGTATTTT. Protein sequence: CASSSPGTGGNTDTQYF. The full variable domain, with the rest looked up from reference TRBV28 and TRBJ2-3, is DVKVTQSSRYLVKRTGEKVFLECVQDMDHENMFWYRQDPGLGLRLIYFSYDVKMKEKGDIPEGYSVSREKKERFSLILESASTNQTSMYLCASSSPGTGGNTDTQYFGPGTRLTVL.